Included here is one T cell receptor (beta chain) sequence, with context. Its antigen is not known. On each TCR cDNA molecule, a unique molecular identifier was present. TCRdb analysed the 5' RACE reads with MiXCR anew, one entry per CDR3 protein. Counted here are tens of thousands of distinct CDR3 sequences, roughly 14% occurring once; the ten biggest clones make up 5.5% to 7.5%. The entry originates in a study of spatial heterogeneity in lung cancer. Looking at the study overall: Each distinct TCR and UMI combination averaged more than ten appearances in raw reads.

Study results and limitations: Resection saw ubiquitous expanded tumor TCRs appear in blood more than follow-up did.

This CDR3 contains 11 residues. V trimming: 3 bases; J trimming: 7 bases; junction bases outside the gene matches: 3. The V gene's germline CDR1 is DFQATT and CDR2 SNEGSKA (reference sequence). The sample's time point: sample taken at primary tumor resection. Researchers sequenced whole RNA taken from tumor, nontumor lung or frozen PBMC without sorting. There were roughly 78 donors, all of them untreated patients with early-stage non-small cell lung cancer. This clonotype originated in a male donor with early-stage non-small cell lung cancer. The input for sequencing was PBMCs, taken at surgery. V usage is TRBV20-1 and J usage is TRBJ2-7; TRBD2 matches 7 bases. The CDR3 sequence: CSASLAGEQYF. The CDR3 region has the DNA TGCAGTGCTAGTTTAGCGGGTGAGCAGTACTTC.